Below, 20 T cell receptor beta chains from the same sample are listed, as sequenced in a study of tumor-infiltrating lymphocytes in primary liver carcinoma. Bulk tissue was left unsorted, and RNA and DNA were co-extracted from around 18-30 mg of it. Reverse transcription of roughly 0.45 ug total RNA with a constant-region primer produced TCR beta cDNA. Sequencing libraries for TCR beta derived from three nested multiplex PCR rounds that used slightly modified ARM-PCR. Rounds one and two of PCR, each of roughly 10 cycles, were primed with TRBV1-TRBV30 forward primers and a C-beta reverse primer. TCRdb independently ran MiXCR on the multiplex PCR reads; one entry per CDR3 protein. The sample contains 45,000 to 55,000 distinct CDR3 sequences, 71% of which appear only once. Input material: liver tumor tissue from sampling region 5. Sample subset: tumor region T5, tumor centre. The origin of the receptors is a man aged 40-49 years with primary liver carcinoma and hepatitis B virus infection.

As regards this clonotype: The germline gene is not matched at one end of the junction; a read error may be the cause. The genes are TRBV29-1 and TRBJ2-3, with 7 nucleotides matching TRBD2. This CDR3 region has 16 residues. In germline, CDR1 is SQVTM, CDR2 ANQGSEA. The CDR3 region has the DNA TGCAACGTTGACGAAGAAGCGGGAATTTTCGCAGATACGCACTATTTT. Translating it yields CNVDEEAGIFADTHYF.

A word on this clonotype: An end of the junction does not agree with germline; a read error may underlie this. The chain recombines TRBV7-2 with TRBJ2-7; D ambiguous. Germline V gives CDR1 SGHTA, CDR2 FQGNSA. CDR3 length: 15 amino acids. CDR3 DNA sequence: TGTGCCAGCGGCTTAGAAGGGCGAGGTCCCTACGAGCAGTACTTC. This gives the protein CASGLEGRGPYEQYF.

This clonotype was observed a handful of times. This CDR3 fails to terminate in the conserved phenylalanine or tryptophan, so it likely reflects a read error. Because the CDR3's place on the DNA is in doubt, the DNA is left out and the CDR3 is given as listed by TCRdb. The CDR3 sequence: CSVTTGGTDGHTS. The V call is TRBV29-1, the J call TRBJ1-2; the table's D call, TRBD1, was not checked against the DNA. Inclusive of both ends, the CDR3 amounts to 13 amino acids. The germline CDR1 and CDR2 sequences are SQVTM and ANQGSEA.

This chain uses TRBV7-8 with TRBJ2-1, with D perhaps TRBD2 (6 bases). The CDR3 length is 15 residues. Trimming removed 6 bases at V and 12 bases at J, with 24 bases between. Germline V gene sequence: CDR1 SGHVS, CDR2 FQNEAQ. CDR3 coding DNA: TGTGCCAGCAGGCCTAGGGGTTCCCCTCTCGGGGGGCAGTTCTTC. It yields the protein CASRPRGSPLGGQFF.

Comment on this clonotype: This may come from a read error, since a much larger clone is one base off. Lacking the conserved final phenylalanine or tryptophan, this CDR3 likely reflects a read error. J is TRBJ2-7 and V is TRBV10-3; 7 bases agree with TRBD1. With 4 bases clipped from V and 2 bases from J, the junction kept 8 bases outside the gene matches. Germline-derived CDR1 and CDR2 are ENHRY and SYGVKD. CDR3 length equals 15 residues. CDR3 in amino acids: CAISGVDRTPYEQYS. The CDR3 coding sequence is TGTGCCATCAGTGGGGTGGACAGGACACCCTACGAGCAGTACTCC.

This chain connects TRBV7-3 to TRBJ1-2; TRBD1 might be the D (5 bases). Germline loops: CDR1 SGHTA, CDR2 FQGTGA. The CDR3 length is 14 residues. CDR3 DNA: TGTGCTGGCAGCTTAGAGCCAGGGCTCTATGGCTACACCTTC. This codes for CAGSLEPGLYGYTF.

This chain connects TRBV29-1 to TRBJ2-5, with a weak D call TRBD2 (6 bases). CDR3 length: 13 amino acids. Germline V CDR1 and CDR2: SQVTM, ANQGSEA. Trimming took off 1 base at V and 2 bases at J, with 8 bases between the two ends. For the CDR3, the DNA is TGCAGCGTTGAAGGGGGACTTCAAGAGACCCAGTACTTC. It yields the protein CSVEGGLQETQYF.

As regards this clonotype: An end of the junction does not agree with germline; a read error may underlie this. This chain uses TRBV11-2 with TRBJ1-6; weak D call: TRBD1 (5 bases). The germline V gene has CDR1 SGHAT and CDR2 FQNNGV. This CDR3 region has 14 residues. Written as DNA, the CDR3 is TGTGCCAGCGGCTTACAAGGGGCGAATCCACCCCTCCACTTT. Protein sequence: CASGLQGANPPLHF.

This clonotype was seen more than once but under ten times. V and J are TRBV6-1 and TRBJ2-6, with 9 nucleotides matching TRBD2. Trimming removed 5 bases from V and 14 bases from J; junction bases left unmatched: 13. The V gene's germline CDR1 is MNHNS and CDR2 SASEGT. This CDR3 has 15 residues. CDR3 residues: CASSLGGGGANLLTF. The CDR3 DNA follows: TGTGCCAGCAGTCTCGGTGGCGGGGGGGCCAATCTCCTGACTTTC.

Concerning this clonotype itself: A much bigger clone sits one base away, suggesting this may be a read error. The chain links TRBV7-9 to TRBJ2-7; 7 bases are a match to TRBD2. The CDR3 loop spans 18 amino acids. Germline V gene data show CDR1 as SEHNR and CDR2 as FQNEAQ (reference sequence). The CDR3 DNA reads TGTGCCGGCAGCTCCCGGGTAGGGAGGGAGAGCCGGCCCTACGAGCAGTGCTTC. This encodes CAGSSRVGRESRPYEQCF.

As regards this clonotype: At one boundary the junction diverges from the germline segment, which might be a read error. V usage is TRBV29-1 and J usage is TRBJ2-7; D is undetermined. Looked up from germline, CDR1 is SQVTM and CDR2 is ANQGSEA. The CDR3 is made up of 11 amino acids. The CDR3 protein is CSVRKRYEQYF. The CDR3 coding sequence is TGCAGCGTTAGAAAGAGGTACGAGCAGTACTTT.

About this clonotype itself: The CDR3 end shows no conserved phenylalanine or tryptophan, and so a read error is likely. As DNA, the CDR3 is TGTGCCAGCAGACAGGGTTTAGTGCAGCCCCAGCATTCT. It encodes CASRQGLVQPQHS. The rearrangement uses TRBV6-5 and TRBJ1-5, with a weak D call TRBD1 (6 bases). This CDR3 is built from 13 residues. Germline lookup yields CDR1 MNHEY and CDR2 SVGAGI. Trimming pared 6 bases from V and 7 bases from J, leaving 13 bases between.

This clonotype has just a few counts. This may come from a read error, since a much larger clone is one base off. The chain has TRBV10-2 and TRBJ1-1; D may be TRBD1 (6 bases). The CDR3 is made up of 13 amino acids. CDR1 and CDR2 from the germline V gene are WSHSY and SAAADI. For the CDR3, the DNA is TGCGCCAGCAGTGAGCAGGGGAACACTGAAGTTTTCTTT. This sequence encodes CASSEQGNTEVFF.

This clonotype was recorded many times. The genes are TRBV6-1 and TRBJ1-4; D is unclear. The CDR3 spans 15 residues. Trimming took 8 bases from V and 3 from J, leaving 16 bases between them. Per germline, CDR1 MNHNS and CDR2 SASEGT. The CDR3 coding sequence is TGTGCCAGCGCGACCCTCGACGGCCCTAATGAAAAACTGTTTTTT. Translation gives CASATLDGPNEKLFF.

V usage is TRBV12-3 or TRBV12-4 and J usage is TRBJ1-2, with 8 bases lining up with TRBD1. Trimming at V came to 2 bases and at J to 9 bases, leaving 8 bases not matched to a gene. CDR3 size: 14 residues. The CDR3 spells CASSLLQGAYCYTF. The CDR3 nucleotides read TGTGCCAGCAGTTTATTGCAGGGGGCGTACTGCTACACCTTC.

This clonotype was counted ten times or more. V usage is TRBV30 and J usage is TRBJ2-3; 7 bases map to TRBD2. The J segment lost 0 bases and the V segment lost 4 bases, leaving 10 bases of the junction unmatched. From germline, CDR1 is GTSNPN and CDR2 SVGIG (reference sequence). The CDR3 runs 16 residues. For the CDR3, the DNA is TGTGCCTGGAAGGGATGGCTAGCGGCTAGCACAGATACGCAGTATTTT. It translates to CAWKGWLAASTDTQYF. Together with reference TRBV30 and TRBJ2-3, the CDR3 gives the full variable domain: SQTIHQWPATLVQPVGSPLSLECTVEGTSNPNLYWYRQAAGRGLQLLFYSVGIGQISSEVPQNLSASRPQDRQFILSSKKLLLSDSGFYLCAWKGWLAASTDTQYFGPGTRLTVL.

Worth noting for this clonotype: This may be a read error, as it is one base from a much larger clone. The chain recombines TRBV5-1 with TRBJ2-5, with 9 bases aligning to TRBD1. The germline CDR1 and CDR2 sequences are SGHRS and YFSETQ. The CDR3 is 14 residues long. J was trimmed by 5 bases and V by 4 bases; bases with no gene match: 6. The CDR3 sequence is CASSRDRDWETQYF. DNA of the CDR3: TGCGCCAGCAGCCGGGACAGGGACTGGGAGACCCAGTACTTC.

There are a few counts of this clonotype. CDR3 nucleotides: TGTGCCTGGAGAGTACCGTATAGGGGTCAGCCCCAGCATTTT. It yields the protein CAWRVPYRGQPQHF. This chain uses TRBV30 with TRBJ1-5; a possible D gene is TRBD1 (5 bases). The CDR3 is 14 amino acids. Trimming left V 3 bases short and J 6 bases short, with 15 bases between. CDR1 and CDR2 from the germline V gene are GTSNPN and SVGIG (reference sequence).

A remark on this clonotype: Its ends do not fully match the called genes, so a read error is possible. The chain uses TRBV6-1 and TRBJ1-5; D is possibly TRBD1 (5 bases). CDR1 and CDR2 (germline): MNHNS, SASEGT. This CDR3 contains 15 residues. The CDR3 protein is CANSESGTYNQSQHF. The CDR3 DNA reads TGTGCCAACAGTGAAAGTGGGACCTATAATCAGTCCCAACATTTT.

This rearrangement joins TRBV4-2 to TRBJ2-3; maybe TRBD1 (5 bases). The DNA end lines up better with TRBJ1-5; the J call may be wrong. Germline lookup yields CDR1 LGHNA and CDR2 YNFKEQ. The CDR3 is 16 amino acids. The CDR3 region has the DNA TGTGCCAGCAGCCAAGATAAGGGGCAGAGGTCAGATGCGCAGCATTTT. It is translated as CASSQDKGQRSDAQHF.